This entry describes one T cell receptor beta chain. These data are taken from a study of patients and donors after allogeneic stem cell transplantation. TCRdb fed the RT-PCR reads into MiXCR, producing one record per CDR3 protein. The table records under 170,000 distinct CDR3 sequences, about a third of them present only once. Germline V CDR1 and CDR2: DFQATT, SNEGSKA (reference sequence). The V gene end was trimmed by 0 bases and the J gene end by 2 bases; junction bases not matched to a gene: 1. The CDR3 is made up of 14 amino acids. The origin of this receptor is a human donor who was either an allogeneic HSCT recipient or a stem cell or donor lymphocyte infusion donor (not recorded which). It is not recorded whose cells these are; they may come from a transplant donor. The chain carries TRBV20-1 and TRBJ1-5, with 7 bases that match TRBD1. What was sequenced was blood, either unsorted or a sorted T cell fraction (not recorded which). The CDR3 DNA is TGCAGTGCTAGAGATGGGACAGGCAATCAGCCCCAGCATTTT. Residues: CSARDGTGNQPQHF.